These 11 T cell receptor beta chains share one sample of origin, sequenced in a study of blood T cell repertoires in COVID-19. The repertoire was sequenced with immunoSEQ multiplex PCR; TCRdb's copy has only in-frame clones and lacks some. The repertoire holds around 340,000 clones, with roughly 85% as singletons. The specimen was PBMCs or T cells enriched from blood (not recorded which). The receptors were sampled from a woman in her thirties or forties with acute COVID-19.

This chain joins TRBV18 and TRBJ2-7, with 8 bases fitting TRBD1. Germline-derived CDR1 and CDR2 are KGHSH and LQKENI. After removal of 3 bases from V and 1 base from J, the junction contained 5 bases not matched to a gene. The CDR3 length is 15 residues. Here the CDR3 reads CASSPRQGTSYEQYF. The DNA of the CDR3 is TGTGCCAGCTCACCCCGACAGGGGACTTCCTACGAGCAGTACTTC.

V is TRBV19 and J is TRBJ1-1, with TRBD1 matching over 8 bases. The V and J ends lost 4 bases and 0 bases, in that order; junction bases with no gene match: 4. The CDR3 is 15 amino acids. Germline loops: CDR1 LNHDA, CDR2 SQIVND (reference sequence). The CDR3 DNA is TGTGCCAGTAGTACGTTGACAGGGGTGAACACTGAAGCTTTCTTT. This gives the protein CASSTLTGVNTEAFF.

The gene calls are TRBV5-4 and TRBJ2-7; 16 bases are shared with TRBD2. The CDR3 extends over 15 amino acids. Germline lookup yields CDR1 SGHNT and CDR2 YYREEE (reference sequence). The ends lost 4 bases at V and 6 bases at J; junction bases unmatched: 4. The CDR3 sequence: CASSSGTSGGAEQYF. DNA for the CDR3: TGTGCCAGCAGCAGCGGGACTAGCGGGGGGGCCGAGCAGTACTTC.

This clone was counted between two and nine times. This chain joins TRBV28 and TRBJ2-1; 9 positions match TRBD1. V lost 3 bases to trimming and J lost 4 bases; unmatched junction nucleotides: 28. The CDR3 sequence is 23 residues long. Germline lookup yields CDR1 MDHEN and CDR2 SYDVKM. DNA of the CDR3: TGTGCCAGCAGTTTTATATCTTTATGGGGCAAAGGGGGGACAGGGAGGGAATACAATGAGCAGTTCTTC. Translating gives CASSFISLWGKGGTGREYNEQFF.

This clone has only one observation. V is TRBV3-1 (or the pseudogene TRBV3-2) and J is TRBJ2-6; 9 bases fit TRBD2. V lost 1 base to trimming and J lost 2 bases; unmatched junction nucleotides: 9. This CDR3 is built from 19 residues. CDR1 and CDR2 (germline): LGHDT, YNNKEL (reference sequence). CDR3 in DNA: TGTGCCAGCAGCCAAGGGGTAGGCGGGGGGGCGGCTGGGGCCAACGTCCTGACTTTC. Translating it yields CASSQGVGGGAAGANVLTF.

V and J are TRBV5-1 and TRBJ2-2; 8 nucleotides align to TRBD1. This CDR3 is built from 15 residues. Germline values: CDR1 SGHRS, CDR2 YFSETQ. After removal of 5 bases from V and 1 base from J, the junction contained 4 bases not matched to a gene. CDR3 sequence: CASSTGTGNTGELFF. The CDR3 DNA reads TGCGCCAGCAGTACCGGGACAGGGAACACCGGGGAGCTGTTTTTT. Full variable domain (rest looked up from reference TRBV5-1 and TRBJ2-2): KAGVTQTPRYLIKTRGQQVTLSCSPISGHRSVSWYQQTPGQGLQFLFEYFSETQRNKGNFPGRFSGRQFSNSRSEMNVSTLELGDSALYLCASSTGTGNTGELFFGEGSRLTVL.

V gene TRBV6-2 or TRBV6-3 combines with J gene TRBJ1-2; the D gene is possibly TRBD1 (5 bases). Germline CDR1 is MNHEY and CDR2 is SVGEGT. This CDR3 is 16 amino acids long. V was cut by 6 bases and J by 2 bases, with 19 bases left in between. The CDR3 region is CASSLSGMTANYGYTF. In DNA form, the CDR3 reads TGTGCCAGCAGCCTTTCTGGAATGACAGCCAACTATGGCTACACCTTC.

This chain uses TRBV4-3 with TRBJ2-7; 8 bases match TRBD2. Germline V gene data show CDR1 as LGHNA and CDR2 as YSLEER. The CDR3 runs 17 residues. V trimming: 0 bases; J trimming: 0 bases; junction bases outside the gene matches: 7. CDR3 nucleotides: TGCGCCAGCAGCCAAGATGTGGAGCGGGAGACCTCCTACGAGCAGTACTTC. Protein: CASSQDVERETSYEQYF.

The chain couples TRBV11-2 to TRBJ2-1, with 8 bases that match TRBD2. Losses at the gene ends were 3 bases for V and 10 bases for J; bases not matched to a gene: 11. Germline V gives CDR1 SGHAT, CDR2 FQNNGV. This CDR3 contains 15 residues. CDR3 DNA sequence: TGTGCCAGCAGCTTCGCATTTAGACTAGCGTGGGAGCAGTTCTTC. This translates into CASSFAFRLAWEQFF.

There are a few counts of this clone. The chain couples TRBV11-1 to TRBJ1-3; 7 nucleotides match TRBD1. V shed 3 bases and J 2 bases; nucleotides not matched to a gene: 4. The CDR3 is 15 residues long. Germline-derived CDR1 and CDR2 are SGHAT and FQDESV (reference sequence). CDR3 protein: CASSFTGDPGNTIYF. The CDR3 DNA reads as TGTGCCAGCAGCTTTACAGGGGACCCTGGAAACACCATATATTTT.

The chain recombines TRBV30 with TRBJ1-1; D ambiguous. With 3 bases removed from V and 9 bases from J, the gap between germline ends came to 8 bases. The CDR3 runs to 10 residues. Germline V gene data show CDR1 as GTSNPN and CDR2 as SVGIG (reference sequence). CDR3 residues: CAWRVSQAFF. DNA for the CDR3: TGTGCCTGGAGGGTAAGCCAAGCTTTCTTT.